The text below deals with one T cell receptor (beta chain). Antigen unknown. The sample comes from a study of blood T cells in healthy people across ages. Study results and limitations: Naive T cell percentage showed a strong correlation with the diversity of TCR beta.

Trimming removed 3 bases from V and 7 bases from J; junction bases left unmatched: 13. Germline CDR1 and CDR2: MNHEY and SMNVEV (reference sequence). The CDR3 loop spans 17 amino acids. Combining a sample-barcoded 5' primer with a J-beta primer mix, a second PCR ran for roughly 7 to 12 cycles. Each of the cDNA molecules was tagged by a template-switch adaptor with 12 random nucleotides. Any given sample supplied a minimum of 2.5 million CDR3-containing paired-end reads. Each CDR3 protein is one row after TCRdb ran MiXCR on the 5' RACE reads. The data contain hundreds of thousands of distinct CDR3 sequences, 20% to 30% of them singletons. These same records also appear under a second study, on T cells of mothers and their children. That work adds: cDNA was made from all extracted RNA, around 1.5 ug per 15 ul.

The sequence was collected from a boy aged 5-17 years in good health. Sequencing was done on a sample of blood. The gene calls are TRBV27 and TRBJ2-2, with TRBD1 matching over 8 bases. The CDR3 protein is CASSLYGGQGMVGELFF. The CDR3 DNA reads TGTGCCAGCAGTTTGTATGGAGGACAGGGAATGGTCGGGGAGCTGTTTTTT.